This T cell receptor (beta chain) was found in a study of blood T cell repertoires in COVID-19. Study as a whole: Italy, Spain and the United States were the sources of the convalescent and acute COVID-19 samples. The analysed material was cDNA or gDNA that came from T cells, B-cell-depleted T cells, or PBMCs.

Authors' methods: Amplification of reference gene primers provided the estimated nucleated cell counts. TCRdb's copy holds only in-frame clones and misses some; the assay was immunoSEQ multiplex PCR. V, J and clone size reflect that table, while D and trimming were determined from the DNA. The repertoire holds fewer than 300,000 clones, with around 85% as singletons. Germline CDR1 SGHRS, CDR2 YFSETQ. The CDR3 extends over 17 amino acids. V was pared by 6 bases and J by 1 base, with 5 bases of the junction left unmatched. Patients at the Seattle site were enrolled during active infection and followed longitudinally.

The chain uses TRBV5-1 and TRBJ2-2; 14 bases agree with TRBD2. The sequence derives from a human donor with COVID-19, enrolled during active disease. The donor label of this sample is uncertain. Sequencing was performed on peripheral blood. The CDR3 spells CASKGTSGRVNTGELFF. The CDR3 DNA reads TGCGCCAGCAAAGGGACTAGCGGGAGAGTGAACACCGGGGAGCTGTTTTTT.